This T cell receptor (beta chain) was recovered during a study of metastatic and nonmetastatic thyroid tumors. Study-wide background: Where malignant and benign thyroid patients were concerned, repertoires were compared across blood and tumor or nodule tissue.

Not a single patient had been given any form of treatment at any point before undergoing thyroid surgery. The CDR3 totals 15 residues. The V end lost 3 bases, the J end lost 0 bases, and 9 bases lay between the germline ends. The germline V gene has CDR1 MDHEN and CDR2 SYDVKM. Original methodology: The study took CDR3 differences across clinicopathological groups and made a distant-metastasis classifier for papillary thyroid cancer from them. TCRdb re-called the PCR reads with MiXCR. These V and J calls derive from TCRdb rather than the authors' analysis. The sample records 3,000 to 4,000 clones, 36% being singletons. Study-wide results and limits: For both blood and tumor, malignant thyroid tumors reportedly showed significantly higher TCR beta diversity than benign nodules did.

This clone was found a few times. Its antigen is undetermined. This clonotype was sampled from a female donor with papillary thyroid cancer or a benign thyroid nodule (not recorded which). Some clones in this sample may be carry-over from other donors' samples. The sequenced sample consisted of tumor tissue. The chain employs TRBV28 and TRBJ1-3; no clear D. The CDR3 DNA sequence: TGTGCCAGCAGTTTCCAGCCGTTCTCTGGAAACACCATATATTTT. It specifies CASSFQPFSGNTIYF.